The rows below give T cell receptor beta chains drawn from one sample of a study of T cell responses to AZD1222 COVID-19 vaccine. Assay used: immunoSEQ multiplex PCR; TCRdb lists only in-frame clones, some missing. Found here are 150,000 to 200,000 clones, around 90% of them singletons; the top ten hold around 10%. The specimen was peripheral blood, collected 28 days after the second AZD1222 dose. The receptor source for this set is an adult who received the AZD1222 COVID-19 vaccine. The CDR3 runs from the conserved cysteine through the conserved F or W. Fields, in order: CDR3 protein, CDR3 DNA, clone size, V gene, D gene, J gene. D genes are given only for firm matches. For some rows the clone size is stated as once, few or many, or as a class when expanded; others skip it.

CDR3 protein: CASSSRGNNEQFF
CDR3 DNA: TGCGCCAGCAGCTCCAGGGGCAACAATGAGCAGTTCTTC
clone size: few
V gene: TRBV5-1
D gene: -
J gene: TRBJ2-1

CDR3 protein: CASRRTGGRYNEQFF
CDR3 DNA: TGTGCCAGCAGGCGTACAGGGGGGAGGTACAATGAGCAGTTCTTC
clone size: -
V gene: TRBV6-5
D gene: TRBD1
J gene: TRBJ2-1

CDR3 protein: CASSLGIGTAPNQPQHF
CDR3 DNA: TGCGCCAGCAGCTTGGGAATTGGAACAGCCCCGAATCAGCCCCAGCATTTT
clone size: -
V gene: TRBV5-1
D gene: -
J gene: TRBJ1-5

CDR3 protein: CASSLFGGSYGYTF
CDR3 DNA: TGTGCCAGTAGTTTGTTTGGGGGATCCTATGGCTACACCTTC
clone size: -
V gene: TRBV19
D gene: -
J gene: TRBJ1-2

CDR3 protein: CASSRAPGDLANYGYTF
CDR3 DNA: TGCGCCAGCAGCCGAGCACCAGGGGATCTCGCTAACTATGGCTACACCTTC
clone size: -
V gene: TRBV5-1
D gene: -
J gene: TRBJ1-2

CDR3 protein: CAWFSDRLSGNTIYF
CDR3 DNA: TGTGCCTGGTTTTCTGACAGACTCTCTGGAAACACCATATATTTT
clone size: -
V gene: TRBV30
D gene: -
J gene: TRBJ1-3

CDR3 protein: CASSTGQLANYGYTF
CDR3 DNA: TGTGCCAGCAGCACCGGACAGCTAGCTAACTATGGCTACACCTTC
clone size: -
V gene: TRBV21-1
D gene: -
J gene: TRBJ1-2

CDR3 protein: CASSLVGPGPRDTFKTQYF
CDR3 DNA: TGTGCCAGCAGCTTAGTAGGTCCCGGTCCCCGGGACACTTTTAAGACCCAGTACTTC
clone size: -
V gene: TRBV7-9
D gene: -
J gene: TRBJ2-5

CDR3 protein: CASSGDRLTGLGDYGNQPQHF
CDR3 DNA: TGCGCCAGCAGCGGTGATCGCTTGACAGGGTTAGGGGACTATGGCAATCAGCCCCAGCATTTT
clone size: -
V gene: TRBV5-1
D gene: TRBD1
J gene: TRBJ1-5

CDR3 protein: CASLGQGGKTQYF
CDR3 DNA: TGTGCCAGCTTAGGACAGGGTGGGAAGACCCAGTACTTC
clone size: -
V gene: TRBV11-1
D gene: TRBD1
J gene: TRBJ2-5

CDR3 protein: CASSSGQGAREQYF
CDR3 DNA: TGCGCCAGCAGCTCGGGACAGGGGGCGCGGGAGCAGTACTTC
clone size: few
V gene: TRBV5-1
D gene: TRBD1
J gene: TRBJ2-7

CDR3 protein: CASSERTGINTEAFF
CDR3 DNA: TGCGCCAGCAGCGAACGGACAGGGATAAACACTGAAGCTTTCTTT
clone size: -
V gene: TRBV5-1
D gene: TRBD1
J gene: TRBJ1-1

CDR3 protein: CASSSNSNQPQHF
CDR3 DNA: TGTGCCAGCAGCTCCAATAGCAATCAGCCCCAGCATTTT
clone size: -
V gene: TRBV7-9
D gene: -
J gene: TRBJ1-5